Sequencing of this T cell receptor (beta chain) was carried out in a study of T cells in Graves' hyperthyroidism and ophthalmopathy. This clonotype was seen repeatedly, ten times or more. If no ophthalmopathy progression occurred within 18 months, Graves' hyperthyroidism was stable. Those with hyperthyroidism were 18 to 65 years old, newly diagnosed, and ill for under 2 months. Amplification targeted TCR beta CDR3 regions from RNA transcripts. The primer set for the first-round RT-PCR of the TCR CDR3 was HTBI. TCRdb processed the multiplex PCR reads anew with MiXCR; each CDR3 protein has one entry. The sample contains about 400,000 distinct CDR3 sequences, around 15% of which appear only once. The source material was blood. This sequence originates from a woman younger than 35 with Graves' hyperthyroidism.

The CDR3 protein is CASTNRKGGGTEAFF. In DNA, the CDR3 is TGTGCCAGTACCAACCGTAAGGGAGGAGGCACTGAAGCTTTCTTT. The chain links TRBV19 to TRBJ1-1; D call uncertain. V was cut by 7 bases and J by 4 bases, with 19 bases left in between. Germline V CDR1 and CDR2: LNHDA, SQIVND (reference sequence). The length of the CDR3 is 15 residues.